The 6 T cell receptor beta chains listed next were all sequenced from one sample in a study of blood T cells in healthy people across ages. A second PCR, run for roughly 7 to 12 cycles, used a sample-barcoded 5' primer plus a J-beta primer mix. TCRdb reanalysed the 5' RACE reads using MiXCR and keeps one entry per CDR3 protein. The table shows 910,000 or so distinct CDR3 sequences, with about 51% occurring only once. The sequenced sample was blood. The receptors derive from a woman aged 60-75 years in good health.

The rearrangement uses TRBV20-1 and TRBJ1-5; D possibly corresponds to TRBD1 (5 bases). The germline gives CDR1 DFQATT, CDR2 SNEGSKA (reference sequence). This CDR3 spans 15 amino acids. CDR3 residues: CSFEGEPSGNQPQHF. Here the CDR3 DNA reads TGCAGCTTCGAAGGGGAGCCTAGTGGCAATCAGCCCCAGCATTTT.

V usage is TRBV20-1 and J usage is TRBJ2-1, with D tentatively TRBD2 (6 bases). The V end lost 0 bases, the J end lost 4 bases, and 10 bases lay between the germline ends. The CDR3 length is 14 residues. Germline values: CDR1 DFQATT, CDR2 SNEGSKA (reference sequence). CDR3 nucleotides: TGCAGTGCTAGAGATGGGGGACTGTACAATGAGCAGTTCTTC. This gives the protein CSARDGGLYNEQFF.

This clonotype was found a few times. For the CDR3, the DNA is TGTGCCAGCAGCTCAGCTTCGGGCCAAGGGCTCTACGAGCAGTACTTC. It is translated as CASSSASGQGLYEQYF. This chain connects TRBV7-2 to TRBJ2-7; D gene uncertain. Looked up from germline, CDR1 is SGHTA and CDR2 is FQGNSA. The CDR3 runs 16 residues. Trimming took 4 bases from V and 3 from J, leaving 19 bases between them. The variable domain in full, with the rest retrieved from reference TRBV7-2 and TRBJ2-7, is GAGVSQSPSNKVTEKGKDVELRCDPISGHTALYWYRQSLGQGLEFLIYFQGNSAPDKSGLPSDRFSAERTGGSVSTLTIQRTQQEDSAVYLCASSSASGQGLYEQYFGPGTRLTVT.

V and J are TRBV6-2 or TRBV6-3 and TRBJ2-7, with 13 bases that match TRBD2. This CDR3 region has 15 residues. Germline values: CDR1 MNHEY, CDR2 SVGEGT. Trimming took 6 bases from V and 5 from J; bases not matched to a gene: 7. The CDR3 loop is CASRQLAGGPHEQYF. CDR3 DNA sequence: TGTGCCAGCAGACAACTAGCGGGAGGGCCCCACGAGCAGTACTTC.

Points on this clonotype: This may be a read error, as it is one base from a much larger clone. The rearrangement uses TRBV5-1 and TRBJ2-1, with unresolved D. V was cut by 6 bases and J by 5 bases, with 15 bases left in between. The germline V gene encodes CDR1 SGHRS and CDR2 YFSETQ. CDR3 size: 14 residues. The CDR3 DNA follows: TGCGCCAGCAAACCCCCGACATCAAACAATGAGCAGTTCTTC. Encoded protein: CASKPPTSNNEQFF.

This clonotype was detected ten times or more. J is TRBJ1-1 and V is TRBV29-1; D not certain. The V end was cut by 5 bases, the J end by 1 base, with 17 bases between. There are 15 residues in the CDR3. Germline loops: CDR1 SQVTM, CDR2 ANQGSEA. Here the CDR3 reads CSVQPLPGSNTEAFF. The CDR3 coding sequence is TGCAGCGTTCAACCCCTCCCCGGCTCGAACACTGAAGCTTTCTTT.